The present T cell receptor (beta chain) was sequenced within a study of cytomegalovirus exposure and HLA in healthy donors. Study-wide points: Per published reports, the classifier diagnosed cytomegalovirus status with high specificity and sensitivity. A list of roughly 180 TCR beta chains associated with cytomegalovirus was given. One later analysis, an examination of the 120 validation repertoires, found that first-cohort TCR clusters tended to co-occur in them.

Data came from immunoSEQ multiplex PCR; TCRdb stores just in-frame clones and leaves some out. This table has approximately 300,000 clones, 75% to 90% appearing once. V was pared by 2 bases and J by 4 bases, with 3 bases of the junction left unmatched. In germline, CDR1 is MNHEY, CDR2 SVGAGI. The CDR3 contains 14 residues. Remarks on this clone: What it recognizes is unknown.

Donors were drawn from the roughly 130-subject validation cohort, separate from the approximately 640-subject first cohort. The V call is TRBV6-5, the J call TRBJ1-2; 8 nucleotides line up with TRBD1. The sample comprised PBMCs. This clonotype originated in a woman in her late teens or twenties in good health and CMV-seronegative. The CDR3 loop is CASSYTGGAYGYTF. The CDR3 DNA sequence: TGTGCCAGCAGTTACACAGGGGGGGCCTATGGCTACACCTTC.